This TCR beta chain stems from a study of blood T cell repertoires in COVID-19. Using immunoSEQ multiplex PCR, the repertoire was profiled, and TCRdb retains in-frame clones only, with some absent. This table has roughly 80,000 clones, approximately 88% appearing once. V was cut by 3 bases and J by 4 bases, with 12 bases left in between. Germline V gives CDR1 SGHRS, CDR2 YFSETQ. The CDR3 covers 14 residues. The specimen sequenced was peripheral blood. This receptor was identified in a man in his forties or fifties with active COVID-19. The rearrangement uses TRBV5-1 and TRBJ2-3; tentative D call: TRBD1 (6 bases). DNA of the CDR3: TGCGCCAGCAGCTCTACAGGGCCCCCAGATACGCAGTATTTT. It encodes CASSSTGPPDTQYF.